There are a few counts of the clone carrying this T cell receptor beta chain. The data are from a study of cytomegalovirus exposure and HLA in healthy donors. 13 Jbeta primers and 60 Vbeta primers were used for the PCR. The method was immunoSEQ multiplex PCR; TCRdb's version includes in-frame clones alone and lacks a portion of them. The table has over 75,000 clones, around 76% seen once. Germline lookup yields CDR1 ENHRY and CDR2 SYGVKD. V was shortened by 3 bases and J by 3 bases, with 9 bases between the two germline ends. This CDR3 is 13 amino acids long. The sequencing sample was made of PBMCs. This sequence was found in a man aged 40-50 years in good health and CMV-seropositive. V is TRBV10-3 and J is TRBJ2-7; perhaps TRBD1 as D (6 bases). The CDR3 spells CAISEGTSYEQYF. CDR3 sequence (DNA): TGTGCCATCAGTGAAGGGACAAGCTACGAGCAGTACTTC.